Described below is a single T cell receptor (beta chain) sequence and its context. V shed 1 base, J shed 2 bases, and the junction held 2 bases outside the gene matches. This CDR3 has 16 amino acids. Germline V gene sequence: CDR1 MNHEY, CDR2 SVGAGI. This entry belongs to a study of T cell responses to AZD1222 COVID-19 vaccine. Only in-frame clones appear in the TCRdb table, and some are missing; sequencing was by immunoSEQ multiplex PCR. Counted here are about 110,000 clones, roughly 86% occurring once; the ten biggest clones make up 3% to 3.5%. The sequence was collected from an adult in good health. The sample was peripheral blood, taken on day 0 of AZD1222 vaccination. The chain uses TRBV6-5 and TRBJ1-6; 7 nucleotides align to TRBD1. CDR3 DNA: TGTGCCAGCAGTTACTTAGGGACAGCCTATAATTCACCCCTCCACTTT. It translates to CASSYLGTAYNSPLHF.